The next 23 T cell receptor beta chains were all read from a single sample in a study of T-cell reconstitution after alpha-beta-depleted transplantation in children. Researchers prepared the TCRbeta library using unique molecular identifiers, the study reports. TCRdb redid the calling of the PCR reads with MiXCR, one entry per CDR3 protein. In the table there are 130,000 to 150,000 distinct CDR3 sequences, 7.5% to 9% of which are singletons. Here the sequenced sample was PBMCs, mostly from graft donor cells, taken 180 days after TCRalphabeta/CD19-depleted stem cell transplant. The source is a female patient between 2 and 15 years old who had a stem cell transplant for congenital amegakaryocytic thrombocytopenia, so the T cells may come from the graft donor.

Many counts were recorded for this clonotype. CDR3 coding DNA: TGCGCCAGCAGCTTGGGGGTGGCGGGAGCAGATACGCAGTATTTT. This translates into CASSLGVAGADTQYF. This rearrangement joins TRBV5-1 to TRBJ2-3, with 7 positions matching TRBD2. CDR3 size: 15 residues. Trimming removed 0 bases from V and 4 bases from J; junction bases left unmatched: 5. Germline CDR1 and CDR2: SGHRS and YFSETQ.

This clonotype was counted many times. The chain combines TRBV7-2 with TRBJ2-7; a possible D gene is TRBD2 (5 bases). CDR1 SGHTA and CDR2 FQGNSA come from the germline V gene. The CDR3 spans 13 residues. Trimming cost V 4 bases and J 3 bases, with 10 bases left between them. CDR3 sequence reads: CASSSSDYYEQYF. CDR3 nucleotides: TGTGCCAGCAGCTCCTCAGACTACTACGAGCAGTACTTC.

The rearrangement uses TRBV29-1 and TRBJ2-1; 9 positions match TRBD2. The V segment lost 6 bases and the J segment 6 bases; nucleotides outside the gene matches: 12. This CDR3 is 15 amino acids long. Germline CDR1 SQVTM, CDR2 ANQGSEA. The CDR3 bases are TGCAGCGTGACCCGGGGAGCGGGGGGTGGCAATGAGCAGTTCTTC. This translates into CSVTRGAGGGNEQFF.

This rearrangement joins TRBV7-6 to TRBJ2-2; TRBD1 or TRBD2 may be the D gene (6 bases each). Between the trimmed V and J ends, which lost 6 bases and 6 bases, there was a span of 17 bases. The CDR3 extends over 15 amino acids. Per the germline V gene, CDR1 is SGHVS and CDR2 is FNYEAQ. Here the CDR3 DNA reads TGTGCCAGCAGTAGGGGGGCTGGCTGGGCCGGGGAGCTGTTTTTT. Protein product: CASSRGAGWAGELFF.

This clonotype has at least ten counts. V is TRBV7-6 and J is TRBJ1-5, with D tentatively TRBD1 (5 bases). The length of the CDR3 is 15 residues. Germline V gene data show CDR1 as SGHVS and CDR2 as FNYEAQ. Deletions cut 4 bases from V and 7 bases from J, with 17 bases between. The CDR3 DNA reads as TGTGCCAGCAGCTCAGGGTACGGCTTTAGACAGCCCCAGCATTTT. This encodes CASSSGYGFRQPQHF.

By share of the sample, this clonotype is medium-sized (0.01 to 0.1%). This chain links TRBV7-3 with TRBJ2-7; 11 nucleotides match TRBD2. The CDR3 covers 15 residues. V gave up 5 bases and J gave up 2 bases; unmatched junction bases: 5. Germline V CDR1 and CDR2: SGHTA, FQGTGA. CDR3 in amino acids: CASSRLAGGTYEQYF. The CDR3 DNA is TGTGCCAGCAGCCGCCTAGCGGGAGGTACCTACGAGCAGTACTTC.

This clonotype was seen repeatedly, ten times or more. This chain connects TRBV6-1 to TRBJ2-1, with 9 bases fitting TRBD2. Losses at the gene ends were 1 base for V and 9 bases for J; bases not matched to a gene: 7. This CDR3 has 15 residues. CDR1 and CDR2 (germline): MNHNS, SASEGT. DNA for the CDR3: TGTGCCAGCAGTGAAGTTAGCGGGAGAATGAGTGAGCAGTTCTTC. Translated, it gives CASSEVSGRMSEQFF.

This clonotype has ten or more counts. V usage is TRBV20-1 and J usage is TRBJ2-3, with 10 bases identical to TRBD2. Germline V gene data show CDR1 as DFQATT and CDR2 as SNEGSKA (reference sequence). CDR3 length: 14 amino acids. The J segment lost 2 bases and the V segment lost 6 bases, leaving 5 bases of the junction unmatched. Here the CDR3 DNA reads TGCAGTGCCAGGGGACTAGCGAACACAGATACGCAGTATTTT. Translated: CSARGLANTDTQYF.

There are many counts of this clonotype. The J gene is TRBJ2-2, the V gene TRBV18; D unclear. Looked up from germline, CDR1 is KGHSH and CDR2 is LQKENI. This CDR3 is built from 14 residues. V lost 1 base and J lost 5, with 8 bases in between. The CDR3 DNA is TGTGCCAGCTCACCACAGACCGGGACCGGGGAGCTGTTTTTT. This codes for CASSPQTGTGELFF.

In its sample, this clonotype was seen many times. The gene calls are TRBV5-5 and TRBJ2-3, with 9 nucleotides matching TRBD1. Germline V gene sequence: CDR1 SGHKS, CDR2 YYEKEE (reference sequence). This CDR3 has 17 residues. The trim removed 0 bases at V and 4 bases at J, leaving 9 bases unmatched. CDR3 amino acids: CASSLGPGTGRADTQYF. The CDR3, as DNA: TGTGCCAGCAGCTTGGGACCCGGGACAGGGAGGGCAGATACGCAGTATTTT. The full variable domain, with the rest looked up from reference TRBV5-5 and TRBJ2-3, is DAGVTQSPTHLIKTRGQQVTLRCSPISGHKSVSWYQQVLGQGPQFIFQYYEKEERGRGNFPDRFSARQFPNYSSELNVNALLLGDSALYLCASSLGPGTGRADTQYFGPGTRLTVL.

This clonotype appeared a few times. The chain uses TRBV28 and TRBJ2-7; unclear D gene. V was clipped by 2 bases and J by 3 bases, with 8 bases between them. Germline-derived CDR1 and CDR2 are MDHEN and SYDVKM. The CDR3 consists of 13 residues. The DNA for the CDR3 is TGTGCCAGCAGTTTAAGGGATGACTACGAGCAGTACTTC. Its protein is CASSLRDDYEQYF.

The table lists this clonotype with a few counts. The chain combines TRBV5-1 with TRBJ1-1, with TRBD1 as a possible D gene (6 bases). V was cut by 0 bases and J by 4 bases, with 13 bases left in between. Germline V gene lookup returns CDR1 SGHRS and CDR2 YFSETQ. The CDR3 runs 15 residues. The CDR3 here is CASSLAWTVPTEAFF. CDR3 in DNA: TGCGCCAGCAGCTTGGCATGGACAGTACCCACTGAAGCTTTCTTT.

This clonotype was seen ten or more times. This rearrangement joins TRBV27 to TRBJ2-1; perhaps D is TRBD1 or TRBD2 (6 bases each). The CDR3 is 13 residues long. Germline CDR1 MNHEY, CDR2 SMNVEV (reference sequence). Between the trimmed V and J ends, which lost 2 bases and 6 bases, there was a span of 8 bases. CDR3 in DNA: TGTGCCAGCAGTTTACGGGGGCCCAATGAGCAGTTCTTC. Amino acid sequence: CASSLRGPNEQFF.

The V call is TRBV11-2, the J call TRBJ2-1; 8 bases align to TRBD2. V lost 4 bases, J lost 2 bases, and 4 bases stayed unmatched. The germline gives CDR1 SGHAT, CDR2 FQNNGV. The CDR3 spans 15 residues. CDR3 in DNA: TGTGCCAGCAGCTCCGCGGGGGGCCCCTACAATGAGCAGTTCTTC. This encodes CASSSAGGPYNEQFF.

The table lists this clonotype with a few counts. The chain links TRBV5-1 to TRBJ2-7; D possibly corresponds to TRBD1 (6 bases). The germline V gene has CDR1 SGHRS and CDR2 YFSETQ. The CDR3 extends over 15 amino acids. Trimming stripped 2 bases from V and 2 bases from J, with 14 bases between. CDR3 coding DNA: TGCGCCAGCAGCTTATGGCAGGGGCATACCTACGAGCAGTACTTC. Its translation: CASSLWQGHTYEQYF.

This chain uses TRBV7-9 with TRBJ1-5; 7 bases are shared with TRBD1. The V segment lost 4 bases and the J segment 0 bases; nucleotides outside the gene matches: 3. Germline CDR1 reads SEHNR; CDR2 reads FQNEAQ (reference sequence). This CDR3 has 15 residues. Here the CDR3 DNA reads TGTGCCAGCAGCTCGGGACAGTATAGCAATCAGCCCCAGCATTTT. This sequence encodes CASSSGQYSNQPQHF.

This chain uses TRBV12-3 or TRBV12-4 with TRBJ2-1, with 8 bases that match TRBD2. Trimming removed 4 bases from V and 5 bases from J; junction bases left unmatched: 7. This CDR3 has 15 amino acids. The CDR3 bases are TGTGCCAGCAGTTCCCTAGCGGGTCTTAACAATGAGCAGTTCTTC. This gives the protein CASSSLAGLNNEQFF.

This clonotype has at least ten counts. The genes are TRBV12-3 or TRBV12-4 and TRBJ1-1, with D possibly being TRBD1 (6 bases). V shed 7 bases and J shed 4 bases, with 16 bases lying between them. There are 14 residues in the CDR3. This CDR3 reads CASIGGGWGTEAFF. CDR3 sequence (DNA): TGTGCCAGCATAGGAGGGGGATGGGGCACTGAAGCTTTCTTT.

The sample holds a few counts of this clonotype. The chain links TRBV6-2 or TRBV6-3 to TRBJ1-5; D not certain. The CDR3 consists of 15 residues. Per the germline V gene, CDR1 is MNHEY and CDR2 is SVGEGT. The ends were cut back, 6 bases at V and 11 bases at J, with 23 bases in the middle. DNA for the CDR3: TGTGCCAGCAGCCCACGGACCGACGCTGGTTGGTCCCAGCATTTT. Amino acids: CASSPRTDAGWSQHF.

This clonotype was recorded a few times. This chain uses TRBV19 with TRBJ2-6, with D uncertain. The V gene lost 3 bases and the J gene lost 0 bases, with 6 bases spanning the gap. The V gene's germline CDR1 is LNHDA and CDR2 SQIVND (reference sequence). The CDR3 extends over 15 amino acids. The chain's CDR3 is CASSIYPSGANVLTF. The CDR3 nucleotides read TGTGCCAGTAGTATTTATCCCTCTGGGGCCAACGTCCTGACTTTC.

The sample holds a few counts of this clonotype. The rearrangement links TRBV28 to TRBJ2-1; 11 nucleotides align to TRBD2. The CDR3 extends over 17 amino acids. The V and J ends lost 5 bases and 0 bases, in that order; junction bases with no gene match: 6. The germline CDR1 and CDR2 sequences are MDHEN and SYDVKM. In DNA form, the CDR3 reads TGTGCCAGCAGTCCCCAGCTAGCGGGGGGCTCCTACAATGAGCAGTTCTTC. Amino acid sequence: CASSPQLAGGSYNEQFF.

This clonotype has ten or more counts. J is TRBJ1-6 and V is TRBV28; D gene unclear. CDR1 is MDHEN and CDR2 is SYDVKM in the germline V gene. This CDR3 is 11 amino acids long. With 6 bases removed from V and 5 bases from J, the gap between germline ends came to 2 bases. CDR3 sequence: CASRHNSPLHF. CDR3 DNA: TGTGCCAGCAGGCATAATTCACCCCTCCACTTT.

This clonotype was seen many times. The chain recombines TRBV5-1 with TRBJ2-7; 7 bases align to TRBD1. Germline lookup yields CDR1 SGHRS and CDR2 YFSETQ. Trimming cost V 3 bases and J 2 bases; bases outside gene matches: 2. The CDR3 runs 13 residues. As DNA, the CDR3 is TGCGCCAGCAGCTACGGGACAGCCTACGAGCAGTACTTC. This sequence encodes CASSYGTAYEQYF.